Presented here are 4 T cell receptor beta chains from one specimen sequenced in a study of blood T cell repertoires in COVID-19 (dated by TCRdb to about 2020). The library came from the immunoSEQ multiplex PCR assay. TCRdb's version of the immuneACCESS table is confined to in-frame rearrangements and falls short of the full clone set. An unresolved V gene accounts for under half of the shortfall where checked; the remainder is of unknown origin. The sample table records some 130,000 clones; roughly three quarters of these occur just once. The ten largest account for approximately 2% of the sample. The sample was peripheral blood. The receptors shown here come from a woman in her seventies with acute or convalescent COVID-19.

V and J are TRBV25-1 and TRBJ2-1, with 11 bases lining up with TRBD2. Germline lookup yields CDR1 MGHDK and CDR2 SYGVNS. V shed 0 bases, J shed 3 bases, and the junction held 4 bases outside the gene matches. The length of the CDR3 is 17 residues. CDR3 region: CASSEYETSGIYNEQFF. For the CDR3, the DNA is TGTGCCAGCAGTGAATATGAGACTAGCGGGATCTACAATGAGCAGTTCTTC.

V usage is TRBV12-5 and J usage is TRBJ2-1, with TRBD1 matching 11 bases. V gave up 4 bases and J gave up 9 bases; unmatched junction bases: 8. The germline CDR1 and CDR2 sequences are LGHNT and FRNRAP. This CDR3 comprises 15 residues. The CDR3 DNA reads as TGTGCTAGTGGTTCGGGACAGGGGGTCGGGGCTGAGCAGTTCTTC. Translation: CASGSGQGVGAEQFF.

V gene TRBV5-4 combines with J gene TRBJ2-2; TRBD2 matches 7 bases. The V gene's germline CDR1 is SGHNT and CDR2 YYREEE (reference sequence). The trim removed 3 bases at V and 6 bases at J, leaving 8 bases unmatched. CDR3 length: 15 amino acids. CDR3 amino acids: CASSSPGGLSGELFF. The DNA for the CDR3 is TGTGCCAGCAGCTCCCCGGGGGGACTTTCCGGGGAGCTGTTTTTT.

V is TRBV28 and J is TRBJ1-5; 8 nucleotides match TRBD1. The germline V gene encodes CDR1 MDHEN and CDR2 SYDVKM. The CDR3 is 17 residues long. J gave up 0 bases and V 6 bases, and 10 bases lay outside the gene matches. CDR3 residues: CASSPGQGAYSNQPQHF. In DNA, the CDR3 is TGTGCCAGCAGCCCTGGACAGGGCGCTTATAGCAATCAGCCCCAGCATTTT.